The sequence of this TCR beta chain was determined in a study of blood T cells in healthy people across ages. With a J-beta primer mix and a sample-barcoded 5' primer, a second PCR ran roughly 6 to 12 cycles. TCRdb reprocessed the 5' RACE reads via MiXCR and lists one record per CDR3 protein. The sample lists about 720,000 distinct CDR3 sequences, roughly 25% seen once, with 3% to 4% in the top ten. Deletions cut 0 bases from V and 4 bases from J, with 14 bases between. Germline V CDR1 and CDR2: SGHDT, YYEEEE. The length of the CDR3 is 16 residues. Roughly 10 milliliters was the volume of peripheral blood drawn from each donor. Isolating PBMCs gave at least 6 million of these cells per sample. These data also formed part of another study, on T cells of mothers and their children. As that study records: The authors found no persistent microchimeric T cell clones.

Sequences were obtained from blood. The TCR sequence derives from a boy between 10 and 17 years old in good health. The chain is built from TRBV5-6 and TRBJ2-1, with D uncertain. DNA of the CDR3: TGTGCCAGCAGCTTGGGTGGCGGCACCGGGTACAATGAGCAGTTCTTC. Protein sequence: CASSLGGGTGYNEQFF.